Shown below are 13 T cell receptor beta chains from a single sample sequenced in a study of blood T cells in healthy people across ages. For the second PCR, which ran for about 7 to 11 cycles, a sample-barcoded 5' primer and a J-beta primer mix were used. TCRdb passed the 5' RACE reads through MiXCR, listing each CDR3 protein once. The repertoire consists of some 1,000,000 distinct CDR3 sequences, with about 25% occurring once and the leading ten covering approximately 0.75%. These data also formed part of another study, on T cells of mothers and their children.

Sequenced sample: blood. These receptors all stem from a girl aged 2-15 years in good health.

This chain's CDR3 is CASSEDYGTRRNIQYF. The CDR3 DNA sequence: TGTGCCAGCAGTGAAGACTACGGGACTAGAAGAAACATTCAGTACTTC. The genes are TRBV6-1 and TRBJ2-4; TRBD2 matches at 8 bases. The CDR3 is 16 residues long. Germline CDR1 is MNHNS and CDR2 is SASEGT. Trimming at V came to 1 base and at J to 6 bases, leaving 8 bases not matched to a gene.

The V and J genes are TRBV20-1 and TRBJ2-7; D unclear. Germline loops: CDR1 DFQATT, CDR2 SNEGSKA (reference sequence). This CDR3 comprises 13 residues. Trimming shortened V by 1 base and J by 9 bases, and 16 bases separated the two germline ends. The CDR3 DNA reads as TGCAGTGCTAGAGGCCGGACCAGCATCGGGCAGTACTTC. Protein: CSARGRTSIGQYF.

This clonotype was picked up a small number of times. J is TRBJ1-2 and V is TRBV29-1; D uncertain. V lost 6 bases and J lost 7, with 21 bases in between. The CDR3 is made up of 14 amino acids. CDR1 and CDR2 from the germline V gene are SQVTM and ANQGSEA. In DNA form, the CDR3 reads TGCAGCGTCTCCACAAGGTTGGCCGCCACTGGCTACACCTTC. Translation: CSVSTRLAATGYTF. Looking up the rest from reference TRBV29-1 and TRBJ1-2 gives the full variable domain: SAVISQKPSRDICQRGTSLTIQCQVDSQVTMMFWYRQQPGQSLTLIATANQGSEATYESGFVIDKFPISRPNLTFSTLTVSNMSPEDSSIYLCSVSTRLAATGYTFGSGTRLTVV.

This clonotype was seen only a few times. The genes are TRBV27 and TRBJ2-7, with 7 positions matching TRBD2. Looked up from germline, CDR1 is MNHEY and CDR2 is SMNVEV (reference sequence). Unmatched junction bases numbered 4, after V lost 8 bases and J lost 3 bases. This CDR3 contains 12 residues. The CDR3 here is CASGRGIYEQYF. DNA of the CDR3: TGTGCCAGCGGGCGGGGGATCTACGAGCAGTACTTC.

This clonotype was observed a handful of times. The chain carries TRBV12-3 or TRBV12-4 and TRBJ1-2; D is unclear. This CDR3 is 15 amino acids long. The V end was cut by 7 bases, the J end by 0 bases, with 15 bases between. CDR3 amino acids: CASIPRTKPNYGYTF. The CDR3 DNA sequence: TGTGCCAGCATCCCCAGGACGAAACCTAACTATGGCTACACCTTC.

This clonotype was recorded a few times. The chain has TRBV11-1 and TRBJ2-5; no firm D call. The DNA end favors TRBJ2-7, so the J call may be wrong. Germline values: CDR1 SGHAT, CDR2 FQDESV (reference sequence). The CDR3 is made up of 13 amino acids. CDR3 bases: TGTGCCAGCAGCTATGACAAGTCCTACGAGCAGTACTTC. Amino acid sequence: CASSYDKSYEQYF.

This clonotype was counted only a few times. The chain is built from TRBV12-3 or TRBV12-4 and TRBJ2-7; no definite D call. This CDR3 has 17 amino acids. V was clipped by 3 bases and J by 2 bases, with 20 bases between them. CDR3 residues: CASSFLLLDGRPYEQYF. CDR3 DNA: TGTGCCAGCAGTTTCCTACTTCTGGACGGCCGACCCTACGAGCAGTACTTC.

The chain couples TRBV28 to TRBJ1-4; D is undetermined. Trimming cost V 5 bases and J 3 bases, with 16 bases left between them. Germline V gives CDR1 MDHEN, CDR2 SYDVKM. The CDR3 totals 16 residues. The DNA for the CDR3 is TGTGCCAGCAGTCTTTGGACGTCGGTGGCTAATGAAAAACTGTTTTTT. Its protein product is CASSLWTSVANEKLFF.

This clonotype has just a few counts. The V and J genes are TRBV20-1 and TRBJ2-3, with D unresolved. V was pared by 7 bases and J by 0 bases, with 5 bases between. Germline-derived CDR1 and CDR2 are DFQATT and SNEGSKA (reference sequence). The CDR3 totals 11 residues. CDR3 protein: CSVLSTDTQYF. The CDR3 nucleotides are TGCAGTGTGCTGAGCACAGATACGCAGTATTTT.

This rearrangement joins TRBV7-3 to TRBJ2-5; D unresolved. This CDR3 spans 9 amino acids. Trimming pared 11 bases from V and 7 bases from J, leaving 8 bases between. Germline CDR1 reads SGHTA; CDR2 reads FQGTGA. CDR3 coding DNA: TGTGCCTTTCGAGCGACCCAGTACTTC. Its translation is CAFRATQYF.

This clonotype has a handful of counts. Lacking the conserved final phenylalanine or tryptophan, this CDR3 likely reflects a read error. This sequence joins TRBV28 and TRBJ1-1, with a possible D match to TRBD1 (5 bases). Germline V gives CDR1 MDHEN, CDR2 SYDVKM. Trimming removed 3 bases at V and 5 bases at J, with 10 bases between. The CDR3 extends over 13 amino acids. The CDR3 DNA follows: TGTGCCAGCAGTTTGGGGGGACGGACTGAAGCTTTCCTT. Its protein product is CASSLGGRTEAFL.

This clonotype was detected many times. This chain joins TRBV7-3 and TRBJ2-6, with D uncertain. Germline values: CDR1 SGHTA, CDR2 FQGTGA. Deletions cut 1 base from V and 4 bases from J, with 5 bases between. The CDR3 has 14 amino acids. The CDR3 region is CASSLNPGANVLTF. Here the CDR3 DNA reads TGTGCCAGCAGCTTAAACCCGGGGGCCAACGTCCTGACTTTC.

The V and J genes are TRBV6-5 and TRBJ2-7, with D possibly TRBD1 on 6 matching bases. The length of the CDR3 is 14 residues. Germline loops: CDR1 MNHEY, CDR2 SVGAGI. V was cut by 4 bases and J by 6 bases, with 16 bases left in between. CDR3 protein: CASSSRGFVSEQYF. DNA of the CDR3: TGTGCCAGCAGTTCCAGGGGATTCGTGAGCGAGCAGTACTTC.